A selection of T cell receptor beta chains follows, all from one sample in a study of blood T cell repertoires in COVID-19. Libraries were prepared by immunoSEQ multiplex PCR; TCRdb keeps only in-frame clonotypes and omits some of them. Among some 220,000 clones listed, approximately 78% were seen once. What was sequenced was peripheral blood. The source is a woman in her 70s with COVID-19, enrolled during active disease. Each CDR3 is given with its conserved first and last residue. D genes are given only for firm matches. Size is stated for part of the rows, as once, few or many counts, or as a class when the clone is expanded.

TRBV7-3	TRBJ2-1	few	NA	TGTGCCAGCAGCTTAGACTACCTTAACAATGAGCAGTTCTTC	CASSLDYLNNEQFF
TRBV18	TRBJ1-5	NA	NA	TGTGCCAGCTCATCGATCGGTCAGCCCCAGCATTTT	CASSSIGQPQHF
TRBV27	TRBJ1-5	NA	NA	TGTGCCAGCAGTTTAGCAGGGAACAATCAGCCCCAGCATTTT	CASSLAGNNQPQHF
TRBV15	TRBJ2-7	NA	TRBD1	TGTGCCACCAGCAAGGGACAGACAGAATCCTACGAGCAGTACTTC	CATSKGQTESYEQYF
TRBV29-1	TRBJ1-4	NA	TRBD1	TGCAGCGTTCGGACAGGCACCAATGAAAAACTGTTTTTT	CSVRTGTNEKLFF
TRBV5-1	TRBJ2-1	NA	TRBD1	TGCGCCAGCAGCTTGGAGGGACAGGAGAACAATGAGCAGTTCTTC	CASSLEGQENNEQFF
TRBV11-2	TRBJ1-3	NA	NA	TGTGCCAGCAATAGCAACTCCAACTCTGGAAACACCATATATTTT	CASNSNSNSGNTIYF
TRBV5-5	TRBJ1-1	few	NA	TGTGCCAGCAGCTTGATCAGGCAAAGTGAAGCTTTCTTT	CASSLIRQSEAFF
TRBV27	TRBJ1-5	NA	NA	TGTGCCAGCAGTCCCCGGGGGGGCAATCAGCCCCAGCATTTT	CASSPRGGNQPQHF
TRBV5-1	TRBJ2-2	many	TRBD1	TGCGCCAGCACCTGGGACAGGGAGGCCGGGGAGCTGTTTTTT	CASTWDREAGELFF
TRBV9	TRBJ2-5	NA	TRBD2	TGTGCCAGCAGCCCTGGACTAGCGGTCTCTCAAGAGACCCAGTACTTC	CASSPGLAVSQETQYF
TRBV25-1	TRBJ2-2	NA	TRBD2	TGTGCCAGCGAAAGTCCGGGACTAGCGGCCGGGGAGCTGTTTTTT	CASESPGLAAGELFF
TRBV5-1	TRBJ2-2	NA	NA	TGCGCCAGCAGCTTAAACACAGACACCGGGGAGCTGTTTTTT	CASSLNTDTGELFF
TRBV4-3	TRBJ2-6	NA	TRBD1	TGCGCCAGCAGCCGAGGACAGGGGGAGGCTGGGGCCAACGTCCTGACTTTC	CASSRGQGEAGANVLTF
TRBV7-3	TRBJ1-1	NA	NA	TGTGCCAGCAGCATACAGCCGAACACTGAAGCTTTCTTT	CASSIQPNTEAFF
TRBV29-1	TRBJ2-3	once	NA	TGCAGCGTTGAAGGTGGGAGAGGTTCAGATACGCAGTATTTT	CSVEGGRGSDTQYF
TRBV19	TRBJ1-2	NA	NA	TGTGCCAGTAGGCCCTTGGGACTCCACTACACCTTC	CASRPLGLHYTF
TRBV6-2/TRBV6-3	TRBJ2-1	NA	TRBD2	TGTGCCAGCAGCACCCCGAGACTAGCGGGGCTTAATGAGCAGTTCTTC	CASSTPRLAGLNEQFF
TRBV2	TRBJ2-3	many	NA	TGTGCCAGCAGCGGGGGACTCCTTAGCACAGATACGCAGTATTTT	CASSGGLLSTDTQYF
TRBV18	TRBJ2-1	once	TRBD2	TGTGCCAGCTCACCACCGGCTAGCGGGAGATTTAGCTCCTACAATGAGCAGTTCTTC	CASSPPASGRFSSYNEQFF
TRBV4-3	TRBJ2-1	NA	TRBD2	TGCGCCAGCAGTTTCCTAGCGGGAGTAGACAATGAGCAGTTCTTC	CASSFLAGVDNEQFF
TRBV29-1	TRBJ1-1	NA	NA	TGCAGCGTTGACAGGCAGACTGAAGCTTTCTTT	CSVDRQTEAFF
TRBV27	TRBJ2-7	NA	TRBD1	TGTGCCAGCAGTCCATGGACAGGGGGCTACGAGCAGTACTTC	CASSPWTGGYEQYF
TRBV10-3	TRBJ2-1	once	NA	TGTGCCATCAAGCGCGGAGGTGGTGAGCAGTTCTTC	CAIKRGGGEQFF
TRBV9	TRBJ1-1	NA	NA	TGTGCCAGCAGCTCCGGTCCTGAAGCTTTCTTT	CASSSGPEAFF
TRBV15	TRBJ1-1	NA	NA	TGTGCCACCAGCAGAGAAGACAAAAGGCGACCTGAAGCTTTCTTT	CATSREDKRRPEAFF
TRBV18	TRBJ1-1	NA	NA	TGTGCCAGCTCACCTAAGGACAACCCAATGGACACTGAAGCTTTCTTT	CASSPKDNPMDTEAFF
TRBV19	TRBJ2-7	NA	TRBD1	TGTGCCAGTAGTATTATGACAGGGGGACTCCAGGAGCAGTACTTC	CASSIMTGGLQEQYF
TRBV19	TRBJ1-1	few	NA	TGTGCCAGTAGTTCTACAGGGTCCGGGACCACTGAAGCTTTCTTT	CASSSTGSGTTEAFF
TRBV27	TRBJ2-1	NA	NA	TGTGCCAGCAGTCCCAACGGAGTTTTCAATGAGCAGTTCTTC	CASSPNGVFNEQFF
TRBV9	TRBJ2-2	few	TRBD2	TGTGCCAGCAGGGCAACGGGACTAGCGGGACCCGGGGAGCTGTTTTTT	CASRATGLAGPGELFF
TRBV28	TRBJ2-2	NA	NA	TGTGCCAGCAGCACATTGGGAGGAGGAGGCGATGCCGGGGAGCTGTTTTTT	CASSTLGGGGDAGELFF
TRBV15	TRBJ2-6	NA	NA	TGTGCCACCAGCAGAAGCCCTAGCTCCTTGGACTCTGGGGCCAACGTCCTGACTTTC	CATSRSPSSLDSGANVLTF
TRBV9	TRBJ2-5	NA	TRBD2	TGTGCCAGCAGCGTAGGACTAGCGGGAGGGCCCGACCAAGAGACCCAGTACTTC	CASSVGLAGGPDQETQYF
TRBV9	TRBJ2-1	NA	TRBD2	TGTGCCAGCAGCACGAGCGGGGCCTCCTACAATGAGCAGTTCTTC	CASSTSGASYNEQFF
TRBV28	TRBJ1-5	NA	TRBD1	TGTGCCAGCAGTCCTACAGGGGTAGGGAGCAATCAGCCCCAGCATTTT	CASSPTGVGSNQPQHF
TRBV5-1	TRBJ1-6	few	TRBD1	TGCGCCAGCAGCTCTTCTCCGACAGGGGTAAATTCACCCCTCCACTTT	CASSSSPTGVNSPLHF
TRBV12-3/TRBV12-4	TRBJ1-3	NA	NA	TGTGCCAGCAGTTTATCGGGGGGAAACACCATATATTTT	CASSLSGGNTIYF
TRBV30	TRBJ1-5	NA	NA	TGTGCCTGGGGCCGCGACGGGGAGCCCCAGCATTTT	CAWGRDGEPQHF
TRBV7-9	TRBJ1-2	NA	NA	TGTGCCAGCAGCTTGCGGGACACCTTC	CASSLRDTF
TRBV5-1	TRBJ2-7	once	TRBD2	TGCGCCAGCAGTCTTAGCGGGAGAGCGTCCTACGAGCAGTACTTC	CASSLSGRASYEQYF
TRBV19	TRBJ2-7	few	TRBD1	TGTGCCAGTAGCGGACAGGGTGGGTTCTACGAGCAGTACTTC	CASSGQGGFYEQYF
TRBV14	TRBJ2-7	NA	NA	TGTGCCAGCAGCCAGACAAGCGGTCATCGGTACTTC	CASSQTSGHRYF
TRBV2	TRBJ2-1	NA	TRBD1	TGTGCCAGCAGAAAAGGACAGGGCCCATTCAATGAGCAGTTCTTC	CASRKGQGPFNEQFF
TRBV9	TRBJ2-3	NA	TRBD1	TGTGCCAGCAGCCTGGGGGACAGTTTCACAGATACGCAGTATTTT	CASSLGDSFTDTQYF
TRBV28	TRBJ1-1	few	NA	TGTGCCAGTAGGAACACTGAAGCTTTCTTT	CASRNTEAFF
TRBV7-2	TRBJ1-1	NA	NA	TGTGCCAGCAGCCTTTTTGGGACACCCACCCGGACTGAAGCTTTCTTT	CASSLFGTPTRTEAFF
TRBV2	TRBJ1-1	NA	TRBD1	TGTGCCAGCAGTGGGGAACAGGGGACTGAAGCTTTCTTT	CASSGEQGTEAFF
TRBV24-1	TRBJ1-2	NA	NA	TGTGCCACCAGTGATGCGGGTATGCTCCGCGGCTACACCTTC	CATSDAGMLRGYTF